One and the same sample provided the 18 T cell receptor beta chains below, sequenced in a study of high-grade serous ovarian cancer treatment subgroups. Repertoires were generated with immunoSEQ multiplex PCR, while TCRdb's copy carries only in-frame clones and drops some. Of about 6,600 clones in the sample, 79% are singletons; the top ten hold 6.5% to 8%. The tumor samples were collected prior to definitive surgery or chemotherapy. Sequencing input: tumor tissue. These receptors were collected from a human donor with high-grade serous ovarian cancer.

The chain has TRBV6-5 and TRBJ2-7; 9 nucleotides align to TRBD2. The CDR3 is made up of 16 amino acids. V lost 4 bases, J lost 5 bases, and 12 bases stayed unmatched. Germline V CDR1 and CDR2: MNHEY, SVGAGI. CDR3: CASSSPRAGGVNEQYF. The CDR3 coding sequence is TGTGCCAGCAGTTCCCCCAGGGCGGGAGGGGTCAACGAGCAGTACTTC.

Worth noting for this clone: The junction and the germline gene differ at one end; a read error may be behind it. The V gene is TRBV7-2, the J gene TRBJ2-4; D tentatively reads TRBD1 or TRBD2 (7 bases each). The germline gives CDR1 SGHTA, CDR2 FQGNSA. The CDR3 runs to 17 residues. The CDR3 DNA reads as TGTGCCAGCATCTTAGGAGGCAGGGGGAGGGGTGGAAACATTCAGTACTTC. This translates into CASILGGRGRGGNIQYF.

V and J are TRBV7-9 and TRBJ2-5; perhaps TRBD2 as D (6 bases). The V and J ends lost 11 bases and 4 bases respectively, with 17 bases between them. Germline CDR1 is SEHNR and CDR2 is FQNEAQ (reference sequence). This CDR3 has 13 amino acids. CDR3 bases: TGTGCCGCCCTCCGGGCGGGAAGAGAGACCCAGTACTTC. Translating it yields CAALRAGRETQYF.

This clone appeared a single time. The rearrangement joins TRBV5-6 to TRBJ2-3; TRBD2 matches at 12 bases. The CDR3 runs 17 residues. After removal of 0 bases from V and 5 bases from J, the junction contained 7 bases not matched to a gene. The germline gives CDR1 SGHDT, CDR2 YYEEEE. The CDR3 region has the DNA TGTGCCAGCAGCTTGGAGGCCCTAGCGGGAGGGGTAGATACGCAGTATTTT. This codes for CASSLEALAGGVDTQYF. Complete variable domain (other parts from reference TRBV5-6 and TRBJ2-3): DAGVTQSPTHLIKTRGQQVTLRCSPKSGHDTVSWYQQALGQGPQFIFQYYEEEERQRGNFPDRFSGHQFPNYSSELNVNALLLGDSALYLCASSLEALAGGVDTQYFGPGTRLTVL.

V is TRBV4-3 and J is TRBJ1-2; 7 bases align to TRBD1. CDR3 length: 16 residues. Per the germline V gene, CDR1 is LGHNA and CDR2 is YSLEER. V dropped 0 bases and J dropped 4; count of bases not matched to a gene: 8. The CDR3 loop reads CASSQDRGWDSYGYTF. As DNA, the CDR3 is TGCGCCAGCAGCCAAGATCGAGGGTGGGACAGCTATGGCTACACCTTC.

The rearrangement uses TRBV7-9 and TRBJ2-1, with D possibly called TRBD1 or TRBD2 (5 bases each). This CDR3 has 14 amino acids. Germline V gene data show CDR1 as SEHNR and CDR2 as FQNEAQ (reference sequence). V was shortened by 3 bases and J by 7 bases, with 13 bases between the two germline ends. This CDR3 reads CASSFGAPLNEQFF. The DNA of the CDR3 is TGTGCCAGCAGCTTCGGGGCACCGCTTAATGAGCAGTTCTTC.

CDR3 sequence (DNA): TGTGCCAGCAGTTTCAGTGGAGGGAGGGAGCAGTACTTC. Protein: CASSFSGGREQYF. The chain links TRBV27 to TRBJ2-7; TRBD2 might be the D (6 bases). Germline V gene lookup returns CDR1 MNHEY and CDR2 SMNVEV (reference sequence). This CDR3 contains 13 residues. Trimming cost V 3 bases and J 7 bases, with 13 bases left between them.

This chain connects TRBV6-4 to TRBJ2-3; 10 nucleotides align to TRBD2. CDR1 and CDR2 (germline): MRHNA, SNTAGT. There are 15 residues in the CDR3. V was pared by 4 bases and J by 0 bases, with 1 base of the junction left unmatched. Here the CDR3 DNA reads TGTGCCAGCAGTGTGACTAGCGGGAGCACAGATACGCAGTATTTT. Residues: CASSVTSGSTDTQYF.

This clone was seen once. The chain carries TRBV5-6 and TRBJ2-7; possible D gene TRBD1, 6 bases. This CDR3 region has 15 residues. Germline CDR1 and CDR2: SGHDT and YYEEEE. V was shortened by 0 bases and J by 5 bases, with 15 bases between the two germline ends. CDR3 DNA: TGTGCCAGCAGCTTGGGACAGGTGGCGGACCACGAGCAGTACTTC. It encodes CASSLGQVADHEQYF.

V and J are TRBV14 and TRBJ2-7; no clear D gene. The germline gives CDR1 SGHDN, CDR2 FVKESK. The CDR3 has 12 residues. Between the trimmed V and J ends, which lost 1 base and 8 bases, there was a span of 9 bases. As DNA, the CDR3 is TGTGCCAGCAGCCAAGCGGTTGGCAAGCAGTACTTC. Its translation is CASSQAVGKQYF.

The chain recombines TRBV6-5 with TRBJ2-5, with 13 nucleotides matching TRBD2. The CDR3 length is 16 residues. Per the germline V gene, CDR1 is MNHEY and CDR2 is SVGAGI. V shed 2 bases and J 11 bases; nucleotides not matched to a gene: 11. For the CDR3, the DNA is TGTGCCAGCAGTTACGCGGGACTAGCGGGATCAGATGTGCAGTACTTC. It translates to CASSYAGLAGSDVQYF.

The chain employs TRBV6-1 and TRBJ2-1; D ambiguous. Germline CDR1 reads MNHNS; CDR2 reads SASEGT. Trimming cost V 2 bases and J 0 bases, with 14 bases left between them. CDR3 size: 17 residues. CDR3 loop: CASSEKWARSSYNEQFF. The CDR3 bases are TGTGCCAGCAGTGAAAAATGGGCGAGGAGCTCCTACAATGAGCAGTTCTTC.

This clone occurred a few times. V gene TRBV27 combines with J gene TRBJ1-5, with TRBD1 matching 8 bases. The V gene's germline CDR1 is MNHEY and CDR2 SMNVEV (reference sequence). V was clipped by 2 bases and J by 1 base; unmatched bases: 1. The CDR3 loop spans 15 amino acids. The DNA of the CDR3 is TGTGCCAGCAGTTTAAACAGGGGGAGCAATCAGCCCCAGCATTTT. Its translation is CASSLNRGSNQPQHF.

The chain recombines TRBV28 with TRBJ2-2; D remains ambiguous. Trimming left V 3 bases short and J 3 bases short, with 5 bases between. Germline V gene data show CDR1 as MDHEN and CDR2 as SYDVKM. This CDR3 has 13 residues. The CDR3 DNA reads TGTGCCAGCAGTTTTCCGTACACCGGGGAGCTGTTTTTT. Translating it yields CASSFPYTGELFF.

The V and J genes are TRBV5-4 and TRBJ2-5; 16 positions agree with TRBD2. This CDR3 spans 18 amino acids. The germline CDR1 and CDR2 sequences are SGHNT and YYREEE (reference sequence). The trim removed 2 bases at V and 11 bases at J, leaving 15 bases unmatched. CDR3 DNA sequence: TGTGCCAGCAGCTTCGCCGGGACTAGCGGGAGGGCCCCGGGGGAGCAGTACTTC. Translation: CASSFAGTSGRAPGEQYF.

The V and J genes are TRBV18 and TRBJ2-7; weak D call: TRBD1 (6 bases). This CDR3 has 13 amino acids. V was pared by 3 bases and J by 5 bases, with 11 bases between. The germline CDR1 and CDR2 sequences are KGHSH and LQKENI. CDR3 region: CASSPTGWNEQYF. The CDR3 DNA sequence: TGTGCCAGCTCACCCACAGGGTGGAACGAGCAGTACTTC.

The chain links TRBV9 to TRBJ2-2; a weak D match, TRBD1 (5 bases). The length of the CDR3 is 15 residues. Germline CDR1 reads SGDLS; CDR2 reads YYNGEE. Trimming cost V 1 base and J 2 bases, with 9 bases left between them. The CDR3 reads CASSVQGFNTGELFF. The DNA for the CDR3 is TGTGCCAGCAGCGTACAGGGATTTAACACCGGGGAGCTGTTTTTT.

This clone came up once. J is TRBJ2-3 and V is TRBV21-1; the table's D gene call, TRBD1, was not cross checked with the DNA. TRBV21-1 is assigned pseudogene status. The CDR3 sequence is 15 residues long. CDR3 coding DNA: TGTGCCAGCACCAACAGGGGGTGGGGTACAGATACGCAGTATTTT. Protein sequence: CASTNRGWGTDTQYF.